The 22 T cell receptor beta chains below were found in one sample sequenced in a study of T-cell reconstitution after alpha-beta-depleted transplantation in children. Molecular barcoding with unique molecular identifiers was used for the TCRbeta library. MiXCR, applied by TCRdb to the PCR reads, yields one record per CDR3 protein. Counted here are more than 85,000 distinct CDR3 sequences, 7.5% to 9.5% occurring once; the ten biggest clones make up around 15%. Sequencing was performed on PBMCs, taken before TCRalphabeta/CD19-depleted stem cell transplant. The receptors derive from a boy aged 2 to 10 with acute lymphoblastic leukemia, due to receive a stem cell transplant.

This clonotype was recorded a few times. The chain is built from TRBV7-2 and TRBJ2-7, with D possibly called TRBD1 or TRBD2 (5 bases each). The CDR3 spans 16 residues. The germline CDR1 and CDR2 sequences are SGHTA and FQGNSA. The ends were cut back, 5 bases at V and 0 bases at J, with 17 bases in the middle. CDR3 residues: CASSQKWGSSSYEQYF. CDR3 in DNA: TGTGCCAGCAGCCAAAAGTGGGGGTCTAGCTCCTACGAGCAGTACTTC.

The gene calls are TRBV5-4 and TRBJ2-2; TRBD1 matches at 7 bases. CDR3 length: 15 amino acids. V lost 0 bases and J lost 4; bases outside the gene matches: 3. Per the germline V gene, CDR1 is SGHNT and CDR2 is YYREEE (reference sequence). The CDR3 DNA follows: TGTGCCAGCAGCTTGGAGACAGGGAGCACCGGGGAGCTGTTTTTT. Residues: CASSLETGSTGELFF.

Only a few counts were recorded for this clonotype. This sequence joins TRBV27 and TRBJ1-5; D gene ambiguous. The CDR3 extends over 15 amino acids. CDR1 is MNHEY and CDR2 is SMNVEV in the germline V gene (reference sequence). V was clipped by 3 bases and J by 4 bases, with 13 bases between them. This chain's CDR3 is CASSFSTLANQPQHF. In DNA form, the CDR3 reads TGTGCCAGCAGTTTTTCGACGCTTGCAAATCAGCCCCAGCATTTT.

This chain connects TRBV12-3 or TRBV12-4 to TRBJ2-7, with D possibly being TRBD2 (5 bases). CDR3 length: 12 amino acids. Trimming took 7 bases from V and 2 from J, leaving 9 bases between them. The chain's CDR3 is CASKRVPYEQYF. The CDR3 nucleotides are TGTGCCAGCAAGAGGGTCCCCTACGAGCAGTACTTC.

The genes are TRBV7-6 and TRBJ2-1; the match to TRBD1 covers 7 bases. Losses at the gene ends were 7 bases for V and 6 bases for J; bases not matched to a gene: 12. CDR3 length: 15 residues. Looked up from germline, CDR1 is SGHVS and CDR2 is FNYEAQ. The chain's CDR3 is CASTVSGTEANEQFF. As DNA, the CDR3 is TGTGCCAGCACCGTATCCGGGACAGAAGCCAATGAGCAGTTCTTC.

The sample holds many counts of this clonotype. The gene calls are TRBV7-9 and TRBJ2-5; D call uncertain. The CDR3 totals 12 residues. Deletions cut 4 bases from V and 6 bases from J, with 9 bases between. Germline V gene lookup returns CDR1 SEHNR and CDR2 FQNEAQ (reference sequence). The CDR3 region has the DNA TGTGCCAGCAGCTCAGAATGGCAGACCCAGTACTTC. It specifies CASSSEWQTQYF.

The chain employs TRBV27 and TRBJ1-5; a weak D match, TRBD1 (5 bases). V lost 3 bases and J 2 bases, leaving 8 bases between the germline ends. CDR3 length equals 14 residues. The germline V gene has CDR1 MNHEY and CDR2 SMNVEV (reference sequence). The CDR3 coding sequence is TGTGCCAGCAGTTTCCGGGGACGCAATCAGCCCCAGCATTTT. Translating gives CASSFRGRNQPQHF.

This clonotype was recorded many times. The chain uses TRBV20-1 and TRBJ2-7; D gene ambiguous. Germline V gene sequence: CDR1 DFQATT, CDR2 SNEGSKA (reference sequence). V shed 3 bases and J shed 1 base, with 7 bases lying between them. The CDR3 runs 12 residues. The CDR3 loop reads CSASKRSYEQYF. CDR3 coding DNA: TGCAGTGCTAGTAAACGGTCCTACGAGCAGTACTTC.

This clonotype was detected many times. The chain has TRBV7-2 and TRBJ2-2; the D call may be TRBD1 or TRBD2 (6 bases each). Trimming took 7 bases from V and 5 from J, leaving 20 bases between them. Germline CDR1 and CDR2: SGHTA and FQGNSA. The CDR3 runs to 16 residues. CDR3 sequence reads: CASTPGVQGRTGELFF. CDR3 coding DNA: TGTGCCAGCACCCCGGGGGTACAGGGAAGGACCGGGGAGCTGTTTTTT.

The chain recombines TRBV7-3 with TRBJ2-3; D is uncertain. Germline V gives CDR1 SGHTA, CDR2 FQGTGA. V was shortened by 2 bases and J by 4 bases, with 13 bases between the two germline ends. This CDR3 has 15 amino acids. The CDR3 protein is CASSLGVARADTQYF. In DNA, the CDR3 is TGTGCCAGCAGCTTAGGAGTAGCTAGGGCAGATACGCAGTATTTT.

This chain connects TRBV7-2 to TRBJ2-7; D assignment may be TRBD1 or TRBD2 (5 bases each). Between the trimmed V and J ends, which lost 5 bases and 1 base, there was a span of 21 bases. The CDR3 sequence is 17 residues long. Germline-derived CDR1 and CDR2 are SGHTA and FQGNSA. CDR3 sequence: CASSPLPFGGRSYEQYF. The DNA of the CDR3 is TGTGCCAGCAGCCCGCTTCCATTTGGGGGTAGATCCTACGAGCAGTACTTC. The whole variable domain, remainder taken from reference TRBV7-2 and TRBJ2-7, is GAGVSQSPSNKVTEKGKDVELRCDPISGHTALYWYRQSLGQGLEFLIYFQGNSAPDKSGLPSDRFSAERTGGSVSTLTIQRTQQEDSAVYLCASSPLPFGGRSYEQYFGPGTRLTVT.

This clonotype was counted many times. This chain uses TRBV4-2 with TRBJ2-7, with D perhaps TRBD2 (6 bases). Germline V gives CDR1 LGHNA, CDR2 YNFKEQ. V was shortened by 0 bases and J by 7 bases, with 13 bases between the two germline ends. The CDR3 runs to 14 residues. CDR3 sequence reads: CASSQEAPGREQYF. CDR3 nucleotide sequence: TGTGCCAGCAGCCAAGAGGCCCCGGGGAGGGAGCAGTACTTC.

The chain joins TRBV29-1 to TRBJ1-2; tentative D call: TRBD1 (5 bases). V lost 4 bases to trimming and J lost 4 bases, with 10 bases between them. The germline gives CDR1 SQVTM, CDR2 ANQGSEA. This CDR3 spans 12 amino acids. The CDR3, as DNA: TGCAGCGTTGGGGGGGACTTCTATGGCTACACCTTC. It is translated as CSVGGDFYGYTF.

Many counts were recorded for this clonotype. The chain carries TRBV4-2 and TRBJ2-3, with 8 bases that match TRBD2. This CDR3 region has 17 residues. CDR1 and CDR2 (germline): LGHNA, YNFKEQ. The ends lost 0 bases at V and 1 base at J; junction bases unmatched: 6. The CDR3 coding sequence is TGTGCCAGCAGCCAAGATGAAGCGGGGGCGGGCACAGATACGCAGTATTTT. It encodes CASSQDEAGAGTDTQYF.

This clonotype was counted ten times or more. The CDR3 sequence is CASSMTGGEYNEQFF. CDR3 DNA: TGTGCCAGCAGTATGACGGGGGGGGAATACAATGAGCAGTTCTTC. This chain joins TRBV6-4 and TRBJ2-1, with 8 nucleotides matching TRBD2. This CDR3 is 15 amino acids long. The V gene end was trimmed by 5 bases and the J gene end by 4 bases; junction bases not matched to a gene: 7. In germline, CDR1 is MRHNA, CDR2 SNTAGT.

J is TRBJ1-1 and V is TRBV9, with a possible D match to TRBD1 (6 bases). Trimming pared 3 bases from V and 4 bases from J, leaving 16 bases between. CDR3 length equals 15 residues. CDR1 and CDR2 (germline): SGDLS, YYNGEE. CDR3 loop: CASSAGQRAGTEAFF. CDR3 sequence (DNA): TGTGCCAGCAGCGCCGGACAGCGGGCGGGCACTGAAGCTTTCTTT.

Ten or more counts support this clonotype. This chain connects TRBV29-1 to TRBJ2-7, with D possibly matching TRBD2 (5 bases). This CDR3 comprises 15 residues. In germline, CDR1 is SQVTM, CDR2 ANQGSEA. V shed 5 bases and J shed 3 bases, with 20 bases lying between them. In DNA form, the CDR3 reads TGCAGCGTTCTCGGAGCGGCAGCCAGGATCTACGAGCAGTACTTC. Protein: CSVLGAAARIYEQYF.

This clonotype was recorded many times. The gene calls are TRBV27 and TRBJ1-1, with TRBD1 matching 9 bases. V was clipped by 6 bases and J by 4 bases; unmatched bases: 18. The CDR3 contains 18 residues. The germline V gene has CDR1 MNHEY and CDR2 SMNVEV (reference sequence). The DNA for the CDR3 is TGTGCCAGCAGCGGGTCGGGACAGGGTAGAATTTTGGGCACTGAAGCTTTCTTT. Translating it yields CASSGSGQGRILGTEAFF.

V usage is TRBV11-2 and J usage is TRBJ2-7, with 14 bases that match TRBD2. The J segment lost 0 bases and the V segment lost 0 bases, leaving 7 bases of the junction unmatched. The germline V gene encodes CDR1 SGHAT and CDR2 FQNNGV. The CDR3 is made up of 19 amino acids. The CDR3 DNA is TGTGCCAGCAGCTTAGAGGGACTAGCGGGGGACAAGAGCTCCTACGAGCAGTACTTC. It codes for CASSLEGLAGDKSSYEQYF.

Ten or more counts support this clonotype. The genes are TRBV5-1 and TRBJ2-3; a possible D gene is TRBD1 (6 bases). CDR3 length: 15 residues. V was pared by 1 base and J by 2 bases, with 11 bases between. Germline V gene sequence: CDR1 SGHRS, CDR2 YFSETQ. The CDR3: CASSLSGALTDTQYF. The CDR3 DNA is TGCGCCAGCAGCTTGTCAGGGGCCCTCACAGATACGCAGTATTTT.

This clonotype is medium-sized by share. Here the CDR3 reads CSAGREGYEQYF. For the CDR3, the DNA is TGCAGCGCTGGACGGGAGGGATACGAGCAGTACTTC. V usage is TRBV29-1 and J usage is TRBJ2-7, with TRBD2 matching 8 bases. The V and J ends lost 7 bases and 4 bases, in that order; junction bases with no gene match: 6. Germline V gives CDR1 SQVTM, CDR2 ANQGSEA. This CDR3 contains 12 residues.

Ten or more counts support this clonotype. The V call is TRBV11-1, the J call TRBJ2-1, with D perhaps matching TRBD2 (5 bases). Germline CDR1 reads SGHAT; CDR2 reads FQDESV (reference sequence). Trimming left V 0 bases short and J 6 bases short, with 9 bases between. This CDR3 region has 14 residues. The DNA of the CDR3 is TGTGCCAGCAGCTTAGCTAGCGCTCCCAATGAGCAGTTCTTC. Protein sequence: CASSLASAPNEQFF.